A single sample is the source of the 7 T cell receptor beta chains below, sequenced in a study of OX40 agonist ivuxolimab in advanced cancers. Assay used: immunoSEQ multiplex PCR; TCRdb lists only in-frame clones, some missing. The data show 21,000 or so clones, approximately 90% seen once. This material consisted of CD4+ or CD8+ T cells sorted from blood, taken in a trial of the OX40 agonist ivuxolimab. These receptors came from an adult with an advanced solid tumor such as melanoma, head and neck, liver or kidney cancer.

This clone was recorded once. The chain employs TRBV19 and TRBJ2-7, with D tentatively TRBD2 (6 bases). The CDR3 is 16 amino acids. V lost 7 bases, J lost 6 bases, and 25 bases lay in between. Germline values: CDR1 LNHDA, CDR2 SQIVND (reference sequence). The CDR3 loop reads CASTARSGTLKGEQYF. The CDR3, as DNA: TGTGCCAGTACAGCCCGGTCGGGGACTTTGAAGGGCGAGCAGTACTTC.

The rearrangement joins TRBV9 to TRBJ2-3, with TRBD1 matching over 11 bases. Germline V gives CDR1 SGDLS, CDR2 YYNGEE. The CDR3 runs to 17 residues. The V and J ends lost 3 bases and 6 bases, in that order; junction bases with no gene match: 12. The CDR3 sequence: CASSGRTGTGGPDTQYF. The CDR3 DNA is TGTGCCAGCAGCGGAAGAACCGGGACAGGGGGACCCGATACGCAGTATTTT.

This rearrangement joins TRBV28 to TRBJ2-7; 8 bases are shared with TRBD2. The CDR3 totals 15 residues. Germline V CDR1 and CDR2: MDHEN, SYDVKM. The V segment lost 3 bases and the J segment 5 bases; nucleotides outside the gene matches: 9. The chain's CDR3 is CASSFRGGPGNEQYF. The CDR3 region has the DNA TGTGCCAGCAGTTTCCGGGGGGGGCCTGGTAACGAGCAGTACTTC.

This sequence joins TRBV27 and TRBJ2-3; D is unresolved. In germline, CDR1 is MNHEY, CDR2 SMNVEV (reference sequence). V was clipped by 0 bases and J by 7 bases, with 17 bases between them. The CDR3 extends over 16 amino acids. The CDR3 spells CASSLSFHLRPYTQYF. CDR3 coding DNA: TGTGCCAGCAGTTTATCCTTCCATCTTCGACCCTATACGCAGTATTTT.

The chain links TRBV11-2 to TRBJ1-5; D perhaps matches TRBD1 (6 bases). Germline-derived CDR1 and CDR2 are SGHAT and FQNNGV. The V and J ends lost 0 bases and 0 bases respectively, with 12 bases between them. CDR3 length: 17 residues. The CDR3 loop reads CASSLDQGPYSNQPQHF. CDR3 DNA sequence: TGTGCCAGCAGCTTAGATCAGGGGCCTTATAGCAATCAGCCCCAGCATTTT. Full variable domain (outside the CDR3, taken from reference TRBV11-2 and TRBJ1-5): EAGVAQSPRYKIIEKRQSVAFWCNPISGHATLYWYQQILGQGPKLLIQFQNNGVVDDSQLPKDRFSAERLKGVDSTLKIQPAKLEDSAVYLCASSLDQGPYSNQPQHFGDGTRLSIL.

The V and J genes are TRBV5-1 and TRBJ1-1, with 7 bases matching TRBD1. V shed 7 bases and J 5 bases; nucleotides not matched to a gene: 5. Germline lookup yields CDR1 SGHRS and CDR2 YFSETQ. The CDR3 spans 12 residues. The CDR3 sequence is CASGHRGTEAFF. The CDR3 nucleotides are TGCGCCAGCGGCCACAGGGGAACTGAAGCTTTCTTT.

This clone was picked up one time. V is TRBV15 and J is TRBJ1-4; D might be TRBD1 (5 bases). Germline V gives CDR1 LNHNV, CDR2 YYDKDF (reference sequence). The CDR3 has 15 residues. Trimming removed 5 bases at V and 6 bases at J, with 16 bases between. The CDR3 coding sequence is TGTGCCACCAGCGGGGGGGTAAGGGGAGATGAAAAACTGTTTTTT. It codes for CATSGGVRGDEKLFF.